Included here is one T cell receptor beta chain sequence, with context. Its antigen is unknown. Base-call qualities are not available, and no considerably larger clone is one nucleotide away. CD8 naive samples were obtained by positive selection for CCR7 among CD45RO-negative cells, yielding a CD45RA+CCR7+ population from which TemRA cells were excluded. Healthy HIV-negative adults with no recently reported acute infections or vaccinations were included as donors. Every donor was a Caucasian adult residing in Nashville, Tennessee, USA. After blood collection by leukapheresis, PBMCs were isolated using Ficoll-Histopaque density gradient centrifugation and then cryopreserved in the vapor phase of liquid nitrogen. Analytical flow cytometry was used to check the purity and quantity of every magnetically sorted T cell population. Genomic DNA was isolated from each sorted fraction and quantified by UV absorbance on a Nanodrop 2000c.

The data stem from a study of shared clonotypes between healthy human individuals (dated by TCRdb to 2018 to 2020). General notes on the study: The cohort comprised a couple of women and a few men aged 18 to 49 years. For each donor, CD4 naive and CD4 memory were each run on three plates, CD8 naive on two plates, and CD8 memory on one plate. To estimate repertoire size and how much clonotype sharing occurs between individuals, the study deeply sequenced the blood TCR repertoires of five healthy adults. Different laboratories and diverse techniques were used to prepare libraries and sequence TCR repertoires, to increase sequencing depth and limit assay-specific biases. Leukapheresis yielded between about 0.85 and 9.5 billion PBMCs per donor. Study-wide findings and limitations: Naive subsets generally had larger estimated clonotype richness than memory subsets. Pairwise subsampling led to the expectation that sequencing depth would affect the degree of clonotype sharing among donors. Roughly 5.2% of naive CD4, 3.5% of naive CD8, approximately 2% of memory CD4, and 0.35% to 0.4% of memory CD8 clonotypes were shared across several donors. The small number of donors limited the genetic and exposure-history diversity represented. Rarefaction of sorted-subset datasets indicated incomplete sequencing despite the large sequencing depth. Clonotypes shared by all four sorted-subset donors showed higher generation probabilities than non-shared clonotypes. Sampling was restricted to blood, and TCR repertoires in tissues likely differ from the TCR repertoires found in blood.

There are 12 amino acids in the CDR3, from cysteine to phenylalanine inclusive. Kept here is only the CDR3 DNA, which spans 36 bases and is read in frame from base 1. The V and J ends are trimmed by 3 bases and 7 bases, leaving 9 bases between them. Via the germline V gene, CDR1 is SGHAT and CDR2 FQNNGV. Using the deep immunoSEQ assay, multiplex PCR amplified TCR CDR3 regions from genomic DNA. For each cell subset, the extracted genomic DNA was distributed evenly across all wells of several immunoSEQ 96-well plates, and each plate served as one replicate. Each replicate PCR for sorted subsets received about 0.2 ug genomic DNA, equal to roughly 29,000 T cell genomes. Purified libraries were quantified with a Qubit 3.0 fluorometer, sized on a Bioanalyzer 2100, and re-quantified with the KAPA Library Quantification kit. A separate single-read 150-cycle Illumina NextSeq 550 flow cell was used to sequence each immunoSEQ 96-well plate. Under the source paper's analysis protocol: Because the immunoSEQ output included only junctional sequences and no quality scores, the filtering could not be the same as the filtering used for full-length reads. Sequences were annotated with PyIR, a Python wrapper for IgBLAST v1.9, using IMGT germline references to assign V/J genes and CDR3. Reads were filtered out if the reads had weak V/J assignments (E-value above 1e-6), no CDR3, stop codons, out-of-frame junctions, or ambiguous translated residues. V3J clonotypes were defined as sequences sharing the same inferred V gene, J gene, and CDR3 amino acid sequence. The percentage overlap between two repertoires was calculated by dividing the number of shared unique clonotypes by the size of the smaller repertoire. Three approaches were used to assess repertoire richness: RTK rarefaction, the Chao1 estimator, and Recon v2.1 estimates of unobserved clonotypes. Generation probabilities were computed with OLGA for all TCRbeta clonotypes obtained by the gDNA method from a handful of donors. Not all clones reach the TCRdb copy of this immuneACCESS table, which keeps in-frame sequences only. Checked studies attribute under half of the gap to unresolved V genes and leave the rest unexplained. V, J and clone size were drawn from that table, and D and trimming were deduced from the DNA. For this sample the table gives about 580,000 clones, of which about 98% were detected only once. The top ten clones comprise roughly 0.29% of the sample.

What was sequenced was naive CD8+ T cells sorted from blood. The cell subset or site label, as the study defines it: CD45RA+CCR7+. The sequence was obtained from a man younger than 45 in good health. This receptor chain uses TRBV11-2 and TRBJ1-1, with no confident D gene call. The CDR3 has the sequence CASSLEGLEAFF. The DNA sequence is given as TGTGCCAGCAGCTTGGAGGGCCTTGAAGCTTTCTTT. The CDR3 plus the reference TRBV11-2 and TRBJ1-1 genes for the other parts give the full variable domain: EAGVAQSPRYKIIEKRQSVAFWCNPISGHATLYWYQQILGQGPKLLIQFQNNGVVDDSQLPKDRFSAERLKGVDSTLKIQPAKLEDSAVYLCASSLEGLEAFFGQGTRLTVV.